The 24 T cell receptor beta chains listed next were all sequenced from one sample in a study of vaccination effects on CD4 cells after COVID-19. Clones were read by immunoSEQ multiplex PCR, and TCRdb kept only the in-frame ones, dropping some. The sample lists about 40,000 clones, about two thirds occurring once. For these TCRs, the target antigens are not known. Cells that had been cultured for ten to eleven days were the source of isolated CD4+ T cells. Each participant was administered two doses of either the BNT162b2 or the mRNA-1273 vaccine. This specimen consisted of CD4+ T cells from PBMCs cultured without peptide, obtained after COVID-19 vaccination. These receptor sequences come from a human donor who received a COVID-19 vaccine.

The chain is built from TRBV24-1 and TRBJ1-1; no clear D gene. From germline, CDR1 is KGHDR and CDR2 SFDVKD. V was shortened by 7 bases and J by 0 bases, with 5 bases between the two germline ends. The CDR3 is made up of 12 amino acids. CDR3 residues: CATRGLNTEAFF. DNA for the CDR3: TGTGCCACCAGAGGACTGAACACTGAAGCTTTCTTT.

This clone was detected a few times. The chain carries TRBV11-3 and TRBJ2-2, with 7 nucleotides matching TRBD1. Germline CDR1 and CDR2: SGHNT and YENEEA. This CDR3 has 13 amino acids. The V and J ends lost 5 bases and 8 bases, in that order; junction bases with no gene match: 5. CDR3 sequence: CASSLQGSGELFF. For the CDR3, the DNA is TGTGCCAGCAGCCTACAGGGGTCGGGGGAGCTGTTTTTT.

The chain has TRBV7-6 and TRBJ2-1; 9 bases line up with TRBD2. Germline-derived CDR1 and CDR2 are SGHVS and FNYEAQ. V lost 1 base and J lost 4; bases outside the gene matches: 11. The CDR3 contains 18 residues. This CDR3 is CASSLEGLAGRGYNEQFF. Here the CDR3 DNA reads TGTGCCAGCAGCTTAGAGGGTCTAGCGGGGCGGGGTTACAATGAGCAGTTCTTC.

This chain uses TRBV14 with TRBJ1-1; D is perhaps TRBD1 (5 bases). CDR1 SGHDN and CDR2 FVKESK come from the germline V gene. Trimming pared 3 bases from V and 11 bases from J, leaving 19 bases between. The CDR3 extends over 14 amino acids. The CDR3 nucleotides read TGTGCCAGCAGCCACGAGGGACCCCCAATCTTGGCTTTCTTT. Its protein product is CASSHEGPPILAFF.

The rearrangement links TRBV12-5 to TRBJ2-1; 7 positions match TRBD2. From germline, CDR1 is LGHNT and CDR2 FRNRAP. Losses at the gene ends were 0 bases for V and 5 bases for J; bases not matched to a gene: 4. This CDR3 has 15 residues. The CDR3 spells CASGLVASGNNEQFF. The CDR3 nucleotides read TGTGCTAGTGGTTTGGTGGCTAGCGGAAACAATGAGCAGTTCTTC.

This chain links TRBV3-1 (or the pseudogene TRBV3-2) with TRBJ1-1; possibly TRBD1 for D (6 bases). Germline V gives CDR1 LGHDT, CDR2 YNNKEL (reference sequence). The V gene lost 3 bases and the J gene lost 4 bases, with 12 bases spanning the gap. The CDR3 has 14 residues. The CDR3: CASSQAGAGTEAFF. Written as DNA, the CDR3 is TGTGCCAGCAGCCAGGCGGGGGCAGGCACTGAAGCTTTCTTT.

This chain's CDR3 is CASSGGFHVWRGYTEAFF. For the CDR3, the DNA is TGTGCCAGCAGTGGAGGGTTTCATGTCTGGCGGGGGTACACTGAAGCTTTCTTT. The chain recombines TRBV2 with TRBJ1-1, with D perhaps TRBD1 (5 bases). Per germline, CDR1 SNHLY and CDR2 FYNNEI. The ends were cut back, 4 bases at V and 3 bases at J, with 24 bases in the middle. This CDR3 is built from 18 residues.

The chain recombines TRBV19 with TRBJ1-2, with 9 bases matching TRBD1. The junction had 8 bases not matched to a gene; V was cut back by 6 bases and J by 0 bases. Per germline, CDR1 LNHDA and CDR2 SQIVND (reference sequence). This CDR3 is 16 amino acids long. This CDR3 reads CASSKAGQGPNYGYTF. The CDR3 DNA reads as TGTGCCAGTAGCAAAGCAGGACAGGGGCCTAACTATGGCTACACCTTC.

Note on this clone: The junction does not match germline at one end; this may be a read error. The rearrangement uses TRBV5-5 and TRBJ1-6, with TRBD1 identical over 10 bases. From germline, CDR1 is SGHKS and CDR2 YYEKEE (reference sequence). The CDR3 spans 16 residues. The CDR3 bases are TGTGCCAGCAGCGTCCGACAGGGGGCTGATAATGCACCCCTCCACTTT. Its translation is CASSVRQGADNAPLHF.

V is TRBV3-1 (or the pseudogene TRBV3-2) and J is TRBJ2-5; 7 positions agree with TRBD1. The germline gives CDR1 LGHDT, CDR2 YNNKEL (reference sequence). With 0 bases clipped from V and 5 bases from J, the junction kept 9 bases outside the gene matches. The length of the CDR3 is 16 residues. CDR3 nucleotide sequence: TGTGCCAGCAGCCAAGATACCGACAGGGCCGGGGAGACCCAGTACTTC. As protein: CASSQDTDRAGETQYF.

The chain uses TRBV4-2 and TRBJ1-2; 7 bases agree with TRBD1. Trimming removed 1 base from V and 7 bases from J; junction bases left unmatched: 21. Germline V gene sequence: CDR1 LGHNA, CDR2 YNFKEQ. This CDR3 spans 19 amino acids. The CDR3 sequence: CASSQVSAGQVSRYRGYTF. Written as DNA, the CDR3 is TGTGCCAGCAGCCAAGTGTCCGCAGGACAGGTCTCTCGTTATCGTGGCTACACCTTC.

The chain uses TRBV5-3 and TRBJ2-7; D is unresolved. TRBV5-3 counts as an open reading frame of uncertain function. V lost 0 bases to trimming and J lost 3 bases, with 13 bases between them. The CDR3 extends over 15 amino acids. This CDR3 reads CARSLDPAEFYEQYF. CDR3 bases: TGTGCCAGAAGCTTGGACCCAGCAGAATTCTACGAGCAGTACTTC.

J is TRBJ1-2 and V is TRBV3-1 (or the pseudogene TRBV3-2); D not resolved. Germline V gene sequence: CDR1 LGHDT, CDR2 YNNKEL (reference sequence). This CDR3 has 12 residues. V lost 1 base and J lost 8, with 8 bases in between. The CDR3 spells CASSQAGFGYTF. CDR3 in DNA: TGTGCCAGCAGCCAAGCTGGGTTCGGCTACACCTTC.

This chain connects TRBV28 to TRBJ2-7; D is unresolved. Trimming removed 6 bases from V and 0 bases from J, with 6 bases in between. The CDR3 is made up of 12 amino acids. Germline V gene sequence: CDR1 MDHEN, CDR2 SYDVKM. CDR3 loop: CASSSDSYEQYF. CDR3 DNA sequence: TGTGCCAGCAGCTCGGACTCCTACGAGCAGTACTTC.

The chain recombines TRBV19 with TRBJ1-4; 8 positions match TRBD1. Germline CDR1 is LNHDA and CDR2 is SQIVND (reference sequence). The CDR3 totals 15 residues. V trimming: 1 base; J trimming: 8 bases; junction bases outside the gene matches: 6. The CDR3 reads CASSIGAGGREKLFF. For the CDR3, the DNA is TGTGCCAGTAGTATAGGCGCAGGGGGCAGGGAAAAACTGTTTTTT.

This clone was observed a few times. The CDR3 DNA is TGCGCCAGCAGTGAGTTGCAGACGTCCTCTAACTATGGCTACACCTTC. Translating gives CASSELQTSSNYGYTF. The rearrangement uses TRBV10-2 and TRBJ1-2; no clear D. Germline values: CDR1 WSHSY, CDR2 SAAADI. This CDR3 has 16 amino acids. V lost 1 base and J lost 0, with 12 bases in between.

The CDR3 nucleotides are TGTGCCAGCAGTGTGAAGGGCTCCTCGGGGTATGGCTACACCTTC. Translation gives CASSVKGSSGYGYTF. The chain employs TRBV2 and TRBJ1-2, with D hard to call. Germline loops: CDR1 SNHLY, CDR2 FYNNEI. The CDR3 runs 15 residues. The ends were cut back, 4 bases at V and 5 bases at J, with 17 bases in the middle.

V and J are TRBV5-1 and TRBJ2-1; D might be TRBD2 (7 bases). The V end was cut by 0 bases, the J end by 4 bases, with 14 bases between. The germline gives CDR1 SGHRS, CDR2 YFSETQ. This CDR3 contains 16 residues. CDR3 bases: TGCGCCAGCAGCTTGGGGCGGGGGCTTAATTACAATGAGCAGTTCTTC. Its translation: CASSLGRGLNYNEQFF.

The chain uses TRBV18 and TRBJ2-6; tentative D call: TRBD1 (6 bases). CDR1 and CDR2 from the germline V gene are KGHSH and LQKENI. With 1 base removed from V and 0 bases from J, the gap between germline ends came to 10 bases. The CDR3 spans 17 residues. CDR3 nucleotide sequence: TGTGCCAGCTCACCACGTGGACAGAGCTCTGGGGCCAACGTCCTGACTTTC. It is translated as CASSPRGQSSGANVLTF.

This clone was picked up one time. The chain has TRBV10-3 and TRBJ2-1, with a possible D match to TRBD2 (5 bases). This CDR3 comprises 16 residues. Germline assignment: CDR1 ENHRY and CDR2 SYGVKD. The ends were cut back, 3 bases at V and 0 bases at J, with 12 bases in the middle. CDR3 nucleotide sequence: TGTGCCATCAGTGATGGAAGCGGATCCTCCTACAATGAGCAGTTCTTC. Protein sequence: CAISDGSGSSYNEQFF.

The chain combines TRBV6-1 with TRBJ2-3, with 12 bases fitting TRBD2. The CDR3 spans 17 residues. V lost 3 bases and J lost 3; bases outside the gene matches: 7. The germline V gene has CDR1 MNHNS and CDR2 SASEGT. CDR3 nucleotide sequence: TGTGCCAGCAGTGAGGCTAGCGGGGGGGCCGGTACAGATACGCAGTATTTT. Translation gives CASSEASGGAGTDTQYF.

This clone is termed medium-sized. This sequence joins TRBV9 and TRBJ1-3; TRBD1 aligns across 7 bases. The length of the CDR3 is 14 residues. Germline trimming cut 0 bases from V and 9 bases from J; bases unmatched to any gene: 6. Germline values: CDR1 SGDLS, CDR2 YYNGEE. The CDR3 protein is CASSVGQGLSTIYF. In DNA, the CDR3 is TGTGCCAGCAGCGTAGGACAGGGCTTGAGCACCATATATTTT. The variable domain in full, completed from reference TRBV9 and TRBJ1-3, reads DSGVTQTPKHLITATGQRVTLRCSPRSGDLSVYWYQQSLDQGLQFLIQYYNGEERAKGNILERFSAQQFPDLHSELNLSSLELGDSALYFCASSVGQGLSTIYFGEGSWLTVV.

CDR3 coding DNA: TGCGCCAGCAGCTCCTCTCCGGGACAGGGGAGGAATGGCTACACCTTC. Its translation is CASSSSPGQGRNGYTF. V is TRBV5-1 and J is TRBJ1-2, with 10 bases identical to TRBD1. This CDR3 is built from 16 residues. The germline V gene encodes CDR1 SGHRS and CDR2 YFSETQ. V lost 3 bases, J lost 6 bases, and 11 bases stayed unmatched.

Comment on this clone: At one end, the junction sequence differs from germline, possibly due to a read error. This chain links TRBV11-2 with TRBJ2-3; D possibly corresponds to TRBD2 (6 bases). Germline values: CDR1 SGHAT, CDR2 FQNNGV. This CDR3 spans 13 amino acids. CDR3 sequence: CASRLAGTDTQYF. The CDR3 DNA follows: TGTGCCAGCAGGTTAGCGGGCACAGATACGCAGTATTTT.